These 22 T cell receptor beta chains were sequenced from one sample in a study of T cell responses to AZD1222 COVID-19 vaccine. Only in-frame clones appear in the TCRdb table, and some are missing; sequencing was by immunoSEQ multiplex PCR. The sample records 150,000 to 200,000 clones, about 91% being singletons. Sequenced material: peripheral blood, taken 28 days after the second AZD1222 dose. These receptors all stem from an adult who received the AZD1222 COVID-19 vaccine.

CDR3 sequence: CASSFYRLSTTYGYTF. CDR3 bases: TGTGCCAGCAGCTTCTATCGATTATCGACAACTTATGGCTACACCTTC. The chain employs TRBV5-4 and TRBJ1-2; D is ambiguous. Between the trimmed V and J ends, which lost 2 bases and 5 bases, there was a span of 19 bases. The germline CDR1 and CDR2 sequences are SGHNT and YYREEE (reference sequence). The CDR3 extends over 16 amino acids.

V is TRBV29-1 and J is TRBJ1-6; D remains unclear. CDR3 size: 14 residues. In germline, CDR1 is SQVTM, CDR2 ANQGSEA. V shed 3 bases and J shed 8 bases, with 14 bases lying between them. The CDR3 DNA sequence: TGCAGCGTTGACTGGACCGATCAATATTCACCCCTCCACTTT. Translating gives CSVDWTDQYSPLHF.

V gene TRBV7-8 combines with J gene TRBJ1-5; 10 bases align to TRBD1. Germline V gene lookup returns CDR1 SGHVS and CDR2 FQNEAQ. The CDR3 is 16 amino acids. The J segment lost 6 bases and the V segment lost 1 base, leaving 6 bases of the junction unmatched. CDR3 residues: CASSLGGWDRGQPQHF. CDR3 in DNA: TGTGCCAGCAGCTTAGGTGGTTGGGACAGGGGTCAGCCCCAGCATTTT.

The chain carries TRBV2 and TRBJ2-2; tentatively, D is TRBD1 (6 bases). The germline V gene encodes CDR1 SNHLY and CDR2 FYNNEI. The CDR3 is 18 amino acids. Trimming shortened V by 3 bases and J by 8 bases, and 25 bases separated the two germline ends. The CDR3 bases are TGTGCCAGCAGTGATGGGGTTGACAGAAGGGGGTTTGTTGGGGAGCTGTTTTTT. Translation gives CASSDGVDRRGFVGELFF.

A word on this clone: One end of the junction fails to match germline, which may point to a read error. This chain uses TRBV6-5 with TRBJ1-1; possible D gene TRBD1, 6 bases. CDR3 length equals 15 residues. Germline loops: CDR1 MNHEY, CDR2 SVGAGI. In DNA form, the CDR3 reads TGTGCCAGCAGTCGAGACACGGGGGCGAACGCTGAAGCTTTCTTT. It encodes CASSRDTGANAEAFF.

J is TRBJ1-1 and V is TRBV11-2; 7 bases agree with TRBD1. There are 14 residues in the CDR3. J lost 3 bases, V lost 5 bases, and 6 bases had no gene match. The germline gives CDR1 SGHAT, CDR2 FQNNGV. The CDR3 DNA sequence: TGTGCCAGCAGCCTTTGGACAGGCGACACTGAAGCTTTCTTT. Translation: CASSLWTGDTEAFF.

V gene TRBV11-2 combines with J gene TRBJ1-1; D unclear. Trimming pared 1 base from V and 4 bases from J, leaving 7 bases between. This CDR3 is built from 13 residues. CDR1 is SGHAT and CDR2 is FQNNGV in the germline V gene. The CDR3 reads CASSLVGSTEAFF. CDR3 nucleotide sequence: TGTGCCAGCAGCTTAGTGGGGAGCACTGAAGCTTTCTTT.

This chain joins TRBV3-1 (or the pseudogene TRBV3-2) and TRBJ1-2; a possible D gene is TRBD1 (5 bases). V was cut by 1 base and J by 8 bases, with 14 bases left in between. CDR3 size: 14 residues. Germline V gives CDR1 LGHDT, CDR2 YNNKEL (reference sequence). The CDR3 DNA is TGTGCCAGCAGCCAAGTCCTTCAGGGAGTGGGCTACACCTTC. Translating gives CASSQVLQGVGYTF.

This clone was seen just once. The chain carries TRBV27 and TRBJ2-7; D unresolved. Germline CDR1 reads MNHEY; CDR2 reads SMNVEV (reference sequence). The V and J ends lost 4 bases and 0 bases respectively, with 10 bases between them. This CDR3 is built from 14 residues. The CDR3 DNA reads TGTGCCAGCAGTTCGGCCTTGAGCTCCTACGAGCAGTACTTC. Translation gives CASSSALSSYEQYF.

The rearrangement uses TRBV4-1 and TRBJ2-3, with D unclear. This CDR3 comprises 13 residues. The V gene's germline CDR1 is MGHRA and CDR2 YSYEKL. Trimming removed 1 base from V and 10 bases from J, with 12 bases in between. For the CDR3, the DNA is TGCGCCAGCAGCCAAGTTGACGCGACGGCGCAGTATTTT. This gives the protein CASSQVDATAQYF.

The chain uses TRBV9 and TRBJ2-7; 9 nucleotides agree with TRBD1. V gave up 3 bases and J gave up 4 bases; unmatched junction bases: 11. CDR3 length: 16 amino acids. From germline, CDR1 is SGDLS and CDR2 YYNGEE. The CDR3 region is CASSALPGTGRYEQYF. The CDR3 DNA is TGTGCCAGCAGCGCCCTACCCGGGACAGGGCGGTACGAGCAGTACTTC.

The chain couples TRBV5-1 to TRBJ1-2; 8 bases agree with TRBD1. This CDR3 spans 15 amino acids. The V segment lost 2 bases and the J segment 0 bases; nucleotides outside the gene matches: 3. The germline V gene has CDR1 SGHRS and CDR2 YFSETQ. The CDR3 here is CASSLTGGSNYGYTF. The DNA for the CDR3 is TGCGCCAGCAGCTTAACAGGGGGATCTAACTATGGCTACACCTTC.

In DNA, the CDR3 is TGTGCCAGCAGTTACACGCAGGGCGAAGCTTTCTTT. This codes for CASSYTQGEAFF. V and J are TRBV6-6 and TRBJ1-1; the D gene is possibly TRBD1 (5 bases). Trimming took off 2 bases at V and 8 bases at J, with 9 bases between the two ends. The CDR3 sequence is 12 residues long. Germline lookup yields CDR1 MNHNY and CDR2 SVGAGI (reference sequence).

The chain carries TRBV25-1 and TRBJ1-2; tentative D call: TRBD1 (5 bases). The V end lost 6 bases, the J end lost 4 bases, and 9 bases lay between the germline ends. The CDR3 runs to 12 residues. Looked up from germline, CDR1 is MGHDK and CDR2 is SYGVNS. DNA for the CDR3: TGTGCCAGCAGGAACCAGGGCTATGGCTACACCTTC. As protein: CASRNQGYGYTF.

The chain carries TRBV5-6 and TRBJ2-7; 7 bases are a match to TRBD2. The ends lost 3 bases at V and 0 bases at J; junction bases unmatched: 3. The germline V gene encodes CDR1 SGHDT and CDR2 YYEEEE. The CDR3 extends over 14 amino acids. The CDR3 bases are TGTGCCAGCAGCTCGCTAGCGGACTCCTACGAGCAGTACTTC. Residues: CASSSLADSYEQYF.

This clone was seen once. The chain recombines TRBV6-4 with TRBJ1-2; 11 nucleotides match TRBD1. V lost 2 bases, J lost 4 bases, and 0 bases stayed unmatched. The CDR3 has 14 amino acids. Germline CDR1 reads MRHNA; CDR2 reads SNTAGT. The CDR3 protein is CASSDGTGGYGYTF. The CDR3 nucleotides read TGTGCCAGCAGTGACGGGACAGGGGGCTATGGCTACACCTTC.

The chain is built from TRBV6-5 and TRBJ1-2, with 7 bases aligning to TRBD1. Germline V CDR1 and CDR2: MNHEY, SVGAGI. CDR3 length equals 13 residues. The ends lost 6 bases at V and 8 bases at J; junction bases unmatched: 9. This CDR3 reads CASSGDRVGGYTF. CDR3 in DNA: TGTGCCAGCAGCGGCGACAGGGTAGGCGGCTACACCTTC.

Here the CDR3 reads CASSYSPRGPGELFF. In DNA, the CDR3 is TGTGCCAGCAGTTACTCGCCGAGGGGGCCCGGGGAGCTGTTTTTT. The V call is TRBV6-5, the J call TRBJ2-2; TRBD1 aligns across 7 bases. The V segment lost 0 bases and the J segment 6 bases; nucleotides outside the gene matches: 4. This CDR3 is 15 amino acids long. CDR1 is MNHEY and CDR2 is SVGAGI in the germline V gene.

The CDR3 loop reads CASSYTGHLQETQYF. CDR3 nucleotide sequence: TGTGCCAGCAGTTACACGGGACACCTCCAAGAGACCCAGTACTTC. The chain links TRBV6-6 to TRBJ2-5; D might be TRBD1 (6 bases). Trimming cost V 2 bases and J 1 base, with 11 bases left between them. The CDR3 contains 15 residues. Germline CDR1 MNHNY, CDR2 SVGAGI (reference sequence).

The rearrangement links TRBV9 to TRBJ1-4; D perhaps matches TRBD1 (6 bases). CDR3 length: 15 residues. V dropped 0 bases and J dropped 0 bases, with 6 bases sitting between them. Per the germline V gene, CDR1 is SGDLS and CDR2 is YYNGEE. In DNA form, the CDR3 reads TGTGCCAGCAGCGTAGCAGGGGCAACTAATGAAAAACTGTTTTTT. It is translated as CASSVAGATNEKLFF.

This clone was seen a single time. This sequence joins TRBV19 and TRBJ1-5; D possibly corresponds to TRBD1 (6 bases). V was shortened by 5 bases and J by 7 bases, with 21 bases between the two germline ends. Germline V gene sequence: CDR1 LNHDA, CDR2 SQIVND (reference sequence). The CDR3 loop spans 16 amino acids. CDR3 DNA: TGTGCCAGTAGTGATTCCTTCAGGGGCAGGCGGCAGCCCCAGCATTTT. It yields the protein CASSDSFRGRRQPQHF. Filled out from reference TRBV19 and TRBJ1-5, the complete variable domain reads DGGITQSPKYLFRKEGQNVTLSCEQNLNHDAMYWYRQDPGQGLRLIYYSQIVNDFQKGDIAEGYSVSREKKESFPLTVTSAQKNPTAFYLCASSDSFRGRRQPQHFGDGTRLSIL.

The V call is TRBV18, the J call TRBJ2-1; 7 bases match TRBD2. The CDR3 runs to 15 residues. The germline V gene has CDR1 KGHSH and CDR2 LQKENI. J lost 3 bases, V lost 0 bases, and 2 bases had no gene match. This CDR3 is CASSPPGGVYNEQFF. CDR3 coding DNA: TGTGCCAGCTCACCACCGGGGGGGGTCTACAATGAGCAGTTCTTC.